The rows below give T cell receptor beta chains drawn from one sample of a study of identical twins. In TCRdb, the 5' RACE reads were re-called with MiXCR into one record per CDR3 protein. The profile shows some 730,000 distinct CDR3 sequences, about 20% of them singletons. The sample was also reused in another study, on T cells expressing NK-cell markers.

The specimen was PBMCs. The receptor source for this set is a woman between 18 and 30 years old in good health. Both conserved end residues are part of each CDR3. A D gene is named only where the DNA matches it firmly. Clone size is given for some rows only: seen once, a few or many times, or a class if the clone is expanded.

d_call: -; clone_size: -; v_call: TRBV7-9; j_call: TRBJ1-1; cdr3_aa: CASSLARTLEAFF; cdr3_nt: TGTGCCAGCAGCTTAGCCAGGACTCTTGAAGCTTTCTTT
d_call: -; clone_size: once; v_call: TRBV5-1; j_call: TRBJ1-1; cdr3_aa: CASTGSGSEAFF; cdr3_nt: TGCGCCAGCACTGGGTCGGGGTCTGAAGCTTTCTTT
d_call: -; clone_size: -; v_call: TRBV5-5; j_call: TRBJ2-5; cdr3_aa: CASSLMGEETQYF; cdr3_nt: TGTGCCAGCAGCTTGATGGGGGAAGAGACCCAGTACTTC
d_call: -; clone_size: -; v_call: TRBV9; j_call: TRBJ2-5; cdr3_aa: CASSVDLETQYF; cdr3_nt: TGTGCCAGCAGCGTAGATCTGGAGACCCAGTACTTC
d_call: -; clone_size: -; v_call: TRBV12-3/TRBV12-4; j_call: TRBJ1-5; cdr3_aa: CASSFRVAAQHF; cdr3_nt: TGTGCCAGCAGTTTTAGGGTGGCGGCCCAGCATTTT
d_call: TRBD1; clone_size: many; v_call: TRBV2; j_call: TRBJ2-3; cdr3_aa: CASKKETGSSDTQYF; cdr3_nt: TGTGCCAGCAAAAAGGAGACAGGGTCGAGTGATACGCAGTATTTT
d_call: TRBD2; clone_size: -; v_call: TRBV11-1; j_call: TRBJ2-1; cdr3_aa: CASSLYYRASGGAFPHEQFF; cdr3_nt: TGTGCCAGCAGCTTATATTACCGGGCTAGCGGGGGGGCGTTTCCCCATGAGCAGTTCTTC
d_call: TRBD1; clone_size: -; v_call: TRBV7-9; j_call: TRBJ1-1; cdr3_aa: CASSLGTGSPEAFF; cdr3_nt: TGTGCCAGCAGCTTAGGGACAGGGTCCCCTGAAGCTTTCTTT
d_call: TRBD2; clone_size: few; v_call: TRBV6-1; j_call: TRBJ2-3; cdr3_aa: CASTGGASTDTQYF; cdr3_nt: TGTGCCAGCACCGGGGGGGCTAGCACAGATACGCAGTATTTT
d_call: -; clone_size: -; v_call: TRBV12-3/TRBV12-4; j_call: TRBJ2-2; cdr3_aa: CASTRGARTGELFF; cdr3_nt: TGTGCCAGCACCCGGGGCGCTAGAACCGGGGAGCTGTTTTTT
d_call: -; clone_size: -; v_call: TRBV10-1; j_call: TRBJ2-7; cdr3_aa: CATERPGYEQYF; cdr3_nt: TGCGCCACCGAACGGCCGGGATACGAGCAGTACTTC